This T cell receptor (beta chain) was identified in a study of T-cell reconstitution after alpha-beta-depleted transplantation in children. As regards this clonotype: No antigen is known for it.

Study-wide results and limits: From surviving recipient T cells and thymic progenitors came the high day-60 TCRbeta diversity observed in some patients. One year post-transplant, T-cell counts and diversity were largely derived from T cells produced anew. Reportedly, roughly two months post-transplant, alpha-beta T cells arose from several hundred expanded graft clones.

For TCRbeta, the library was prepared with unique molecular identifiers. TCRdb redid the calling of the PCR reads with MiXCR, one entry per CDR3 protein. The sample gives 130,000 to 150,000 distinct CDR3 sequences, roughly 9% of which show up once; 15% to 20% is in the top ten. V lost 7 bases and J lost 8, with 16 bases in between. Per germline, CDR1 SGDLS and CDR2 YYNGEE. This CDR3 has 13 amino acids. The rearrangement links TRBV9 to TRBJ2-1; D remains unclear. Here the sequenced sample was PBMCs, mostly from graft donor cells, taken 180 days after TCRalphabeta/CD19-depleted stem cell transplant. This clonotype originated in a female patient aged 2-9 years who had a stem cell transplant for congenital amegakaryocytic thrombocytopenia, so the T cells may come from the graft donor. The CDR3 sequence is CASSHRTLDEQFF. The CDR3 DNA is TGTGCCAGCTCCCACCGTACGCTCGATGAGCAGTTCTTC. The full variable domain, in which reference TRBV9 and TRBJ2-1 provide the parts outside the CDR3, is DSGVTQTPKHLITATGQRVTLRCSPRSGDLSVYWYQQSLDQGLQFLIQYYNGEERAKGNILERFSAQQFPDLHSELNLSSLELGDSALYFCASSHRTLDEQFFGPGTRLTVL.